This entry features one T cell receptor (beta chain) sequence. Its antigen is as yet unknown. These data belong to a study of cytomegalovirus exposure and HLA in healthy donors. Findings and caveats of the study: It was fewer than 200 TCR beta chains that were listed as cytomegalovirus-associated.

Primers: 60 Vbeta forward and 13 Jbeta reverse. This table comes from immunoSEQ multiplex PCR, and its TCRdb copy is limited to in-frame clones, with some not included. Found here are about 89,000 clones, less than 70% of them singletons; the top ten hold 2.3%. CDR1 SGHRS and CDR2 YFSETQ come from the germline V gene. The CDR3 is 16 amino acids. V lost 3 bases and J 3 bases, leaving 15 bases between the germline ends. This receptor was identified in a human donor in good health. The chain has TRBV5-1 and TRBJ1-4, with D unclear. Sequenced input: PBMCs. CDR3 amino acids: CASSYVPRRANEKLFF. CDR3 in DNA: TGCGCCAGCAGCTACGTACCCCGGAGGGCTAATGAAAAACTGTTTTTT.